This TCR beta chain is drawn from a study of blood T cell repertoires in COVID-19. Study at large: Samples came from the United States, Italy and Spain, spanning acute and convalescent COVID-19. T cells, B-cell-depleted T cells, or PBMCs supplied cDNA or gDNA.

The assay was immunoSEQ multiplex PCR, and TCRdb's table has in-frame clones only and misses some. The repertoire consists of around 270,000 clones, with 85% to 90% occurring once and the leading ten covering roughly 5.1%. CDR1 and CDR2 from the germline V gene are SGHRS and YFSETQ. V gave up 3 bases and J gave up 3 bases; unmatched junction bases: 6. The CDR3 spans 16 residues. The source is a man aged 40-55 years with acute or convalescent COVID-19. The rearrangement links TRBV5-1 to TRBJ1-4; 9 bases agree with TRBD1. The sequenced material came from peripheral blood. The CDR3 is CASSYGQGQANEKLFF. The CDR3 DNA follows: TGCGCCAGCAGCTACGGACAGGGGCAGGCTAATGAAAAACTGTTTTTT.